This T cell receptor (beta chain) was documented in a study of blood T cell repertoires in COVID-19. The assay was immunoSEQ multiplex PCR, and TCRdb's table has in-frame clones only and misses some. The repertoire holds fewer than 55,000 clones, with under 85% as singletons. Trimming removed 6 bases from V and 8 bases from J; junction bases left unmatched: 4. The CDR3 covers 13 residues. Looked up from germline, CDR1 is ENHRY and CDR2 is SYGVKD. The rearrangement links TRBV10-3 to TRBJ2-1; 10 nucleotides agree with TRBD1. This TCR was sampled from a man aged 70 or older with active COVID-19. Input material: peripheral blood. CDR3 sequence: CAIRRDRGHEQFF. CDR3 sequence (DNA): TGTGCCATCAGACGGGACAGGGGACATGAGCAGTTCTTC.